This TCR beta chain was documented in a study of Ad26.COV2.S vaccination and SARS-CoV-2 variants. Across the study: Administration of Ad26.COV2.S was intramuscular, either once or twice 56 days apart. General observations from the study: Reported findings describe substantial breadth in spike-specific CD8+ and CD4+ T cell responses following vaccination.

This table comes from immunoSEQ multiplex PCR, and its TCRdb copy is limited to in-frame clones, with some not included. Of just over 350,000 clones in the sample, approximately 85% were seen once. As regards this clone: Its antigen is unidentified.

The germline V and J ends were trimmed by 3 bases and 12 bases, with 11 bases remaining between them. CDR3 length: 11 amino acids. Looked up from germline, CDR1 is KGHDR and CDR2 is SFDVKD. Treatment meaning: 19 received Ad26.COV2.S at low or high dose, single or two shots; 5 received placebo; per-sample allocation not given. Day 63 after the first injection of vaccine or placebo was the sampling time. This receptor was obtained from a person between 18 and 60 years old who received the Ad26.COV2.S COVID-19 vaccine or a placebo. The material was peripheral blood, obtained in a trial of Ad26.COV2.S vaccine versus placebo. This rearrangement joins TRBV24-1 to TRBJ2-7; TRBD1 is a possible D gene (5 bases). This CDR3 reads CATSDRGRRYF. The CDR3, as DNA: TGTGCCACCAGTGATAGGGGAAGGAGGTACTTC.